This record concerns one T cell receptor (beta chain) sequence. No antigen is known for it. Inclusion characteristics of ophthalmopathy patients comprised a Clinical Activity Score of at least 3, a NOSPECS grade of at least 4, and duration under 3 months. 9.5 to 10 ml fresh peripheral blood yielded the PBMCs. The data were taken from a study of T cells in Graves' hyperthyroidism and ophthalmopathy. Overall study findings and caveats: Through a model of 13 V-J features, ophthalmopathy was separated from stable hyperthyroidism. Progression to ophthalmopathy was predicted a median of 6.5 months early.

The TCR beta CDR3 regions underwent amplification using RNA transcripts as the source. A first-round RT-PCR of the TCR CDR3 used the HTBI primer set. TCRdb redid the calling of the multiplex PCR reads with MiXCR, one entry per CDR3 protein. The table has 450,000 to 650,000 distinct CDR3 sequences, 12% to 15% seen once; the top ten hold around 7%. This CDR3 has 17 amino acids. Per germline, CDR1 SEHNR and CDR2 FQNEAQ (reference sequence). V shed 5 bases and J 5 bases; nucleotides not matched to a gene: 15. V usage is TRBV7-9 and J usage is TRBJ2-5; 9 bases are shared with TRBD2. The TCR was taken from a young woman with Graves' ophthalmopathy. The material sequenced was blood. The CDR3 protein is CASSIRPSGKGRETQYF. The DNA of the CDR3 is TGTGCCAGCAGCATACGTCCTAGCGGGAAGGGTAGGGAGACCCAGTACTTC. Filled out from reference TRBV7-9 and TRBJ2-5, the complete variable domain reads DTGVSQNPRHKITKRGQNVTFRCDPISEHNRLYWYRQTLGQGPEFLTYFQNEAQLEKSRLLSDRFSAERPKGSFSTLEIQRTEQGDSAMYLCASSIRPSGKGRETQYFGPGTRLLVL.